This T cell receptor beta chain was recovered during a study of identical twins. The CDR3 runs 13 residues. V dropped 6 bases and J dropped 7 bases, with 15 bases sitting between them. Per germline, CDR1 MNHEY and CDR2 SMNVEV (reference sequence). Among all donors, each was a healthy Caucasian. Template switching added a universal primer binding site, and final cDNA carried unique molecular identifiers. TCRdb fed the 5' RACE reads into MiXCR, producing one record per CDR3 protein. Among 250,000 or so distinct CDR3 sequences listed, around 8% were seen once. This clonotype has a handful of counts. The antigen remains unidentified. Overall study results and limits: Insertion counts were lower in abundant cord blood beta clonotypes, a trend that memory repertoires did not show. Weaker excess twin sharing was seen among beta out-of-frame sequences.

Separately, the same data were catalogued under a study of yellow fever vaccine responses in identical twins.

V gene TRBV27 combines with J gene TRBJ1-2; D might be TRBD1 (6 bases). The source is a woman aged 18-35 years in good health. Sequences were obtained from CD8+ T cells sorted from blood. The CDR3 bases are TGTGCCAGCAGCCTAAACCCGACAGGTGGCTACACCTTC. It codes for CASSLNPTGGYTF.